The TCR beta chain under discussion was sequenced for a study of blood T cell repertoires in COVID-19. Study context: Researchers got acute and convalescent COVID-19 samples from the United States, Italy and Spain. T cells, B-cell-depleted T cells, or PBMCs provided the cDNA or gDNA that served as material.

Per germline, CDR1 MGHRA and CDR2 YSYEKL. The V segment lost 0 bases and the J segment 2 bases; nucleotides outside the gene matches: 10. The length of the CDR3 is 19 residues. In the authors' workflow: Reference gene primer amplification in the assay estimated nucleated cell counts. Produced via immunoSEQ multiplex PCR; TCRdb's table is partial and in-frame only. The DNA was the basis for D and trimming; V, J and clone size are from that table. The table includes 40,000 to 60,000 clones, roughly 84% detected once. The sample taken for sequencing was peripheral blood. The source is an elderly man with active COVID-19. This chain connects TRBV4-1 to TRBJ2-5; 12 bases line up with TRBD2. The CDR3 spells CASSQDSLAGGPLQETQYF. DNA for the CDR3: TGCGCCAGCAGCCAAGACTCCCTAGCGGGAGGGCCCCTTCAAGAGACCCAGTACTTC.